These T cell receptor beta chains were read from a single sample in a study of T cell repertoires in cytomegalovirus infection. These receptors have no identified antigens. TCRdb called the reads again in MiXCR, with one record for every CDR3 protein. Of around 300,000 distinct CDR3 sequences listed, 22% are singletons. The input for sequencing was cultured PBMCs, taken from culture after CMV antigen stimulation. These TCRs come from a human donor in good health (CMV status not recorded). Some clones in this sample may be carry-over from other donors' samples. The CDR3 runs from the conserved cysteine through the conserved F or W. Fields, in order: V gene, J gene, clone size, D gene, CDR3 DNA, CDR3 protein. A D gene is named only where the DNA matches it firmly. Clone size is stated in some rows and not others, as once, few, many or a class when expanded.

>TRBV20-1|TRBJ2-3|-|-
TGCAGTGCTAGCTTGGTCGGCACAGATACGCAGTATTTT
CSASLVGTDTQYF
>TRBV7-2|TRBJ2-2|many|TRBD2
TGTGCCAGCACCCGGACTAGCGGGACCGGGGAGCTGTTTTTT
CASTRTSGTGELFF
>TRBV11-2|TRBJ2-2|-|-
TGTGCCAGCGCTCCCGAGAGCGGGGAGCTGTTTTTT
CASAPESGELFF
>TRBV28|TRBJ1-2|few|TRBD1
TGTGCCAGCAGTTTATTAGGGCAGGGGGATGGCTACACCTTC
CASSLLGQGDGYTF
>TRBV27|TRBJ2-1|few|TRBD2
TGTGCCAGCAGTTTTGGAGGGAGGGCCTCGGTCTTC
CASSFGGRASVF
>TRBV28|TRBJ2-7|-|-
TGTGCCAGCAGTTCAGCAGGGGCCCACGAGCAGTACTTC
CASSSAGAHEQYF
>TRBV7-9|TRBJ2-5|many|TRBD2
TGTGCCAGCAGCACACCGTTTCCAGCGGGAAGAGAGACCCAGTACTTC
CASSTPFPAGRETQYF
>TRBV24-1|TRBJ2-7|many|-
TGTGCCACCAGTGATTCCGACCTCTACGAGCAGTACTTC
CATSDSDLYEQYF
>TRBV18|TRBJ1-1|few|-
TGTGCCAGCTCGCCTACCGGGACGCTCACTGAAGCTTTCTTT
CASSPTGTLTEAFF
>TRBV14|TRBJ1-4|-|-
TGTGCCAGCAGCCAAGAATATCGGACACTGTTTTTT
CASSQEYRTLFF
>TRBV6-5|TRBJ2-5|-|TRBD2
TGTGCCAGCAGTTACGATTCCATGACTAGCGGGAGGGCCTTTCCAGAGACCCAGTACTTC
CASSYDSMTSGRAFPETQYF
>TRBV2|TRBJ2-6|few|TRBD1
TGTGCCAGCAAAGGGGACAGAGAACCTGGGGCCAACGTCCTGACTTTC
CASKGDREPGANVLTF
>TRBV7-2|TRBJ2-7|-|TRBD2
TGTGCCAGCAGCGGATCCGGGACTAGCGGGGCCTACGAGCAGTACTTC
CASSGSGTSGAYEQYF
>TRBV19|TRBJ1-1|-|TRBD1
TGTGCCAGTAGTCCCCGGACAGGGGAGGTGAACACTGAAGCTTTCTTT
CASSPRTGEVNTEAFF
>TRBV7-2|TRBJ2-5|few|-
TGTGCCAGCAGCTTAGATGGGTACCAAGAGACCCAGTACTTC
CASSLDGYQETQYF
>TRBV7-2|TRBJ2-7|many|-
TGTGCCAGCGGGTCCGGCGAGCAGTACTTC
CASGSGEQYF
>TRBV28|TRBJ2-5|few|-
TGTGCCAGCAGTTTTGGACTATTTAACCAAGAGACCCAGTACTTC
CASSFGLFNQETQYF
>TRBV20-1|TRBJ2-7|-|TRBD2
TGCAGTGCTAGAGGAAATAGCGGGTACGAGCAGTACTTC
CSARGNSGYEQYF
>TRBV7-9|TRBJ1-5|once|-
TGTGCCAGCAGCTTACAGGCGGGGAGCAATCAGCCCCAGCATTTT
CASSLQAGSNQPQHF
>TRBV7-3|TRBJ1-1|-|-
TGTGCCAGCAGCGAGACAGCAAACACTGAAGCTTTCTTT
CASSETANTEAFF
>TRBV12-5|TRBJ2-1|few|TRBD2
TGTGCTAGTGGTCTCAGCGGGAGTCTGAACAATGAGCAGTTCTTC
CASGLSGSLNNEQFF
>TRBV11-2|TRBJ1-4|many|TRBD1
TGTGCCAGCAGTTTTACCGGGACAGTTAATGAAAAACTGTTTTTT
CASSFTGTVNEKLFF
>TRBV6-2/TRBV6-3|TRBJ2-1|-|-
TGTGCCAGCAGTTATTCGGACAATGAGCAGTTCTTC
CASSYSDNEQFF
>TRBV4-2|TRBJ2-3|once|-
TGTGCCAGCAGCCACGAGGTAGATACGCAGTATTTT
CASSHEVDTQYF
>TRBV11-2|TRBJ2-1|many|TRBD2
TGTGCCAGCAGCTTGCGACTAGCGGGAGGAGGCAATGAGCAGTTCTTC
CASSLRLAGGGNEQFF
>TRBV7-9|TRBJ1-2|-|-
TGTGCCAGCAGCTTAGGGGCGGCAGATCTTAACTATGGCTACACCTTC
CASSLGAADLNYGYTF
>TRBV19|TRBJ2-2|many|-
TGTGCCGTTCGGGACACCGGGGAGCTGTTTTTT
CAVRDTGELFF
>TRBV18|TRBJ1-4|-|-
TGTGCCAGCTCACAACTACCCCTAGCCCCAAATGAAAAACTGTTTTTT
CASSQLPLAPNEKLFF
>TRBV7-2|TRBJ2-2|many|-
TGTGCCAGCAGCTTAGGGAGGTGGAACACCGGGGAGCTGTTTTTT
CASSLGRWNTGELFF
>TRBV11-2|TRBJ2-7|many|TRBD1
TGTGCCAGCAGGCATGCCGGGACAGTAGGCGAGCAGTACTTC
CASRHAGTVGEQYF
>TRBV7-2|TRBJ2-5|many|TRBD1
TGTGCCAGCAGCTTAGGGTTCGGGACAGGGTTGATTGGGCAAGAGACCCAGTACTTC
CASSLGFGTGLIGQETQYF
>TRBV4-1|TRBJ1-2|-|-
TGCGCCAGCAGCCAAGATTTGCAGGCTTGGGACTACACCTTC
CASSQDLQAWDYTF
>TRBV30|TRBJ1-1|many|-
TGTGCCTGGAGTGAAATGGATGAAGCTTTCTTT
CAWSEMDEAFF
>TRBV28|TRBJ1-2|-|-
TGTGCCAGCGGCAGGGAAGGTGGCTACACCTTC
CASGREGGYTF
>TRBV7-8|TRBJ2-7|many|TRBD2
TGTGCCAGCAGCAGGGACTACTACGAGCAGTACTTC
CASSRDYYEQYF
>TRBV7-2|TRBJ2-5|few|-
TGTGCCAGCAGCTTAGCGGGGGGGGCCCAAGAGACCCAGTACTTC
CASSLAGGAQETQYF
>TRBV6-1|TRBJ1-1|few|TRBD1
TGTGCCAGCAGTGACCGACAGGGATCCGCGACCACTGAAGCTTTCTTT
CASSDRQGSATTEAFF
>TRBV29-1|TRBJ2-2|few|-
TGCAGCGTTGGCACGGTCACCGGGGAGCTGTTTTTT
CSVGTVTGELFF
>TRBV6-2/TRBV6-3|TRBJ2-5|few|-
TGTGCCAGCAGTTACGGACAGCACATTCTTCAGGAGACCCAGTACTTC
CASSYGQHILQETQYF